This T cell receptor (beta chain) was identified in a study of Ad26.COV2.S vaccination and SARS-CoV-2 variants. General study findings and limits: Similar non-spike TCR breadth was seen in vaccine and placebo recipients.

Trimming shortened V by 0 bases and J by 3 bases, and 12 bases separated the two germline ends. CDR3 size: 16 residues. Germline V gives CDR1 SGHRS, CDR2 YFSETQ. Documented treatment: 19 received Ad26.COV2.S at low or high dose, single or two shots; about 5 received placebo; per-sample allocation not given. It was on day 63 after the first vaccine or placebo injection that samples were taken. Notes on this clone: Its antigen remains unknown.

The protocol was immunoSEQ multiplex PCR, while the TCRdb copy is restricted to in-frame clones and leaves out a portion. The sample records about 400,000 clones, roughly 80% being singletons. This TCR derives from a person between 18 and 60 years old who received the Ad26.COV2.S COVID-19 vaccine or a placebo. The sample consisted of peripheral blood, taken in a trial of Ad26.COV2.S vaccine versus placebo. The chain is built from TRBV5-1 and TRBJ2-2, with D maybe TRBD1 (5 bases). DNA for the CDR3: TGCGCCAGCAGCTTGGAAGGGGTTTCAGACACCGGGGAGCTGTTTTTT. Translation: CASSLEGVSDTGELFF.